The sequence of this T cell receptor beta chain was determined in a study of blood T cell repertoires in COVID-19. The overall study: Whether acute or convalescent, the COVID-19 samples came from the United States, Italy and Spain. T cells, B-cell-depleted T cells, or PBMCs supplied cDNA or gDNA.

Authors' analysis steps: Amplification from reference gene primers served as the basis for estimated nucleated cell counts. Sequenced by immunoSEQ multiplex PCR; TCRdb stores in-frame clones only, minus some. The V and J calls and clone size were taken over from that table, and D and trimming were inferred from the DNA. Among some 260,000 clones listed, 80% to 90% were seen once. The CDR3 is made up of 15 amino acids. Germline CDR1 ENHRY, CDR2 SYGVKD. The trim removed 3 bases at V and 0 bases at J, leaving 2 bases unmatched. Those enrolled in Seattle joined during active infection and were followed longitudinally afterward.

This chain connects TRBV10-3 to TRBJ1-1; TRBD1 matches 9 bases. The sequenced sample consisted of peripheral blood. The receptor was derived from a woman in her 70s with COVID-19, enrolled during active disease. This CDR3 reads CAISEQGAMNTEAFF. The CDR3 DNA reads TGTGCCATCAGTGAACAGGGGGCTATGAACACTGAAGCTTTCTTT.